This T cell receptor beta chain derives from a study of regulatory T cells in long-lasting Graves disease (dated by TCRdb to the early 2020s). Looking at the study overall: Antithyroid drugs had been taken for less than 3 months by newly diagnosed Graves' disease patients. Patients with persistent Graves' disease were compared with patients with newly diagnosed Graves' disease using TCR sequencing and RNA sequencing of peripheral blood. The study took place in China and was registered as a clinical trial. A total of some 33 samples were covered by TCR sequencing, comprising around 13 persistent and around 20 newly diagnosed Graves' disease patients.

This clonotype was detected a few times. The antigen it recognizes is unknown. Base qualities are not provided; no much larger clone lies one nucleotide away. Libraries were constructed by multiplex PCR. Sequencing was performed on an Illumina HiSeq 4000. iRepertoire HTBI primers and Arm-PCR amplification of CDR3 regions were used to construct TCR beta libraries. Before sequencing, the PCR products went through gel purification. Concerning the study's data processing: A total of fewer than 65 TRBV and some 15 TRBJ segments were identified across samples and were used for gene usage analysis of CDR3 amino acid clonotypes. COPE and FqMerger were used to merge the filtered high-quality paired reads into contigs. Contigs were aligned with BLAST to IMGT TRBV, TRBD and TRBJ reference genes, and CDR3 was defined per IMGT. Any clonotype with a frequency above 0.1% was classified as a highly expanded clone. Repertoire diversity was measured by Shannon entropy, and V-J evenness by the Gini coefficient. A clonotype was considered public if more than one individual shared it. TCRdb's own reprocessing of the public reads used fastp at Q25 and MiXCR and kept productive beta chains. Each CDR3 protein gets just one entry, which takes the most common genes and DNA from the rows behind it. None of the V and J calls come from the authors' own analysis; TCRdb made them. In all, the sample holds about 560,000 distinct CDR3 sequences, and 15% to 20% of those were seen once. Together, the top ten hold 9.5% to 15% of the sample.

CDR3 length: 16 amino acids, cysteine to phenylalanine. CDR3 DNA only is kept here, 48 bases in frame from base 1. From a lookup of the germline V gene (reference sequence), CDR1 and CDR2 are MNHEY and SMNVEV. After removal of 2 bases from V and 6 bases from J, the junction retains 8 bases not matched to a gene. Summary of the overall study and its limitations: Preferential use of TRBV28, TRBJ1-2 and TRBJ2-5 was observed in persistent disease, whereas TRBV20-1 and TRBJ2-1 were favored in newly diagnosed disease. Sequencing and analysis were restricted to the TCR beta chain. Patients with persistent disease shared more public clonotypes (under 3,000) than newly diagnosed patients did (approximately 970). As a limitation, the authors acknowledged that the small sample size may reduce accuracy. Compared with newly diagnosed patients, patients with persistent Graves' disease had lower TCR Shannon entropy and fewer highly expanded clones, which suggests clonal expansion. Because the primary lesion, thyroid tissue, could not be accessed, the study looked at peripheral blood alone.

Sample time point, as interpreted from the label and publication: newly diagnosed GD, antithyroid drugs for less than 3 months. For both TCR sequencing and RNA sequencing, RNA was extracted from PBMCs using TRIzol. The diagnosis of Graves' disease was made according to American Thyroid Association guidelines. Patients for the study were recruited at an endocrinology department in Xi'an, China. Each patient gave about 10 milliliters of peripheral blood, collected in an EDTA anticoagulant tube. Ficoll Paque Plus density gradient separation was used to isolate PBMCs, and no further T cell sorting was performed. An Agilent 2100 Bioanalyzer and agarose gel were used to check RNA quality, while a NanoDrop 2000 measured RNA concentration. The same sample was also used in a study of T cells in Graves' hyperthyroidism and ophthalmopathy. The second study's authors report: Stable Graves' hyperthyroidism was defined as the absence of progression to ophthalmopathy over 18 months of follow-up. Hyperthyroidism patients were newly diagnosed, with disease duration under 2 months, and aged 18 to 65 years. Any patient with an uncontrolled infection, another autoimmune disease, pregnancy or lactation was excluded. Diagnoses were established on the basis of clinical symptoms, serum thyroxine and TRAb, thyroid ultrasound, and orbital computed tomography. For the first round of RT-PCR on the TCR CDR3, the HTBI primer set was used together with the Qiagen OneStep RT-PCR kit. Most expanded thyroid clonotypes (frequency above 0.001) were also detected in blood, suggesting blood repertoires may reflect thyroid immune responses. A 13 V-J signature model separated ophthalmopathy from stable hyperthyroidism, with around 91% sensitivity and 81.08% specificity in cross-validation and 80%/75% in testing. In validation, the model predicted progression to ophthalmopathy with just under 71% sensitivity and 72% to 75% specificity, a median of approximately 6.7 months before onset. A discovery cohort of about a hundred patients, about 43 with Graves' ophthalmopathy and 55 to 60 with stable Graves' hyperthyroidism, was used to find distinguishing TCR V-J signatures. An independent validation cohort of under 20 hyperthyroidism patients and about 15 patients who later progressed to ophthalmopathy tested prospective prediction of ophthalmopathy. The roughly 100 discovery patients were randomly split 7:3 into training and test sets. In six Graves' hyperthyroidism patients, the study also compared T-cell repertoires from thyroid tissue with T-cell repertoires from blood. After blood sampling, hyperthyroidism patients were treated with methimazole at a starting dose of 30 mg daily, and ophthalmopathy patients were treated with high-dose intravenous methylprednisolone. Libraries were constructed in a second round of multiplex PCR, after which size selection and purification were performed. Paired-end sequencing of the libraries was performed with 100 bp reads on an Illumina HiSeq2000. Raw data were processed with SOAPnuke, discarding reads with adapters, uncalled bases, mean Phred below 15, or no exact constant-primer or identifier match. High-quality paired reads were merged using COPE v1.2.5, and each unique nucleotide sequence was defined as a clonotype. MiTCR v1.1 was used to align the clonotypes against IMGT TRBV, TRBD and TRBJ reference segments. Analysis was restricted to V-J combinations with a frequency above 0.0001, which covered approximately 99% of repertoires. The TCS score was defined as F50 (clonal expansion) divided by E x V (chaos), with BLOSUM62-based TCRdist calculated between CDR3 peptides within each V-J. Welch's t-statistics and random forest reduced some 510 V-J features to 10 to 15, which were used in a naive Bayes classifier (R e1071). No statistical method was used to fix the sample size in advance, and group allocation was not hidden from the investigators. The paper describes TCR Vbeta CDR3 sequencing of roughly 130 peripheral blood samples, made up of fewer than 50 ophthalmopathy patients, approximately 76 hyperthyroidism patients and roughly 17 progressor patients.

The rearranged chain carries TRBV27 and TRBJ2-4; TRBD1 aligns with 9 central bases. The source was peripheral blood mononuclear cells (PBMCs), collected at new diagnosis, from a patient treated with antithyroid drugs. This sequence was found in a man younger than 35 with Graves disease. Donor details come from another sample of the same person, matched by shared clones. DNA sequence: TGTGCCAGCAGTTTACGCTCGACAGGGGGGGTAAACATTCAGTACTTC. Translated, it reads CASSLRSTGGVNIQYF.